The source of this TCR beta chain is a study of cytomegalovirus exposure and HLA in healthy donors. In the study overall: From about 200 million T cells, an earlier analysis saw 120 million or so unique TCR beta sequences.

Points on this clone: Its antigen is unidentified.

The PCR employed 60 Vbeta primers together with 13 Jbeta primers. The method was immunoSEQ multiplex PCR; TCRdb's version includes in-frame clones alone and lacks a portion of them. Of approximately 100,000 clones in the sample, roughly 71% were seen once. Study outcomes and limitations: V- and J-gene trimming of TCR beta was linked (in a later analysis) to a missense DCLRE1C variant.

Trimming removed 7 bases at V and 5 bases at J, with 14 bases between. Germline V gene lookup returns CDR1 MNHEY and CDR2 SVGAGI. The CDR3 totals 13 residues. This sequence was found in a man aged 40-50 years in good health and CMV-seropositive. Specimen: PBMCs. V is TRBV6-5 and J is TRBJ1-2; weak D call: TRBD1 (6 bases). The CDR3 sequence: CASISQGGYGYTF. The CDR3 region has the DNA TGTGCCAGCATCTCACAGGGAGGGTATGGCTACACCTTC.